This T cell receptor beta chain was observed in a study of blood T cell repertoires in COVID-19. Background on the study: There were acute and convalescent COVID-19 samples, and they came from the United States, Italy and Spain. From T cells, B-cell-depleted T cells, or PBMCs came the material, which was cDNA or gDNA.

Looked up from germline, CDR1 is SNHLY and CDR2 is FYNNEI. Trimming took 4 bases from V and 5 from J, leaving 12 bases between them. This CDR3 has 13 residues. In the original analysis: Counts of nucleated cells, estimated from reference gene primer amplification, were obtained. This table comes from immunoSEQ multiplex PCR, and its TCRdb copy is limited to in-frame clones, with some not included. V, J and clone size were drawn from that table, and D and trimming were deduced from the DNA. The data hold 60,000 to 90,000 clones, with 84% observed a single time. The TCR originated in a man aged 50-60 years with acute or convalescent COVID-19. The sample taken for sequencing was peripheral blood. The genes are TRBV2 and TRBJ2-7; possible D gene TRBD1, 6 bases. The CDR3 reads CASSVRGVHEQYF. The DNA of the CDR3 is TGTGCCAGCAGTGTCAGGGGCGTCCACGAGCAGTACTTC.